The TCR beta chain described here comes from a study of cytomegalovirus exposure and HLA in healthy donors. Study information: Samples from HLA-typed donors yielded 65 million to 90 million unique TCRs in an early data release. Genotyping showed 81% of over 350 donors falling in the Caucasian-associated ancestry cluster.

The study's findings and limits: Rarity characterized most TCR sequences, yet some public TCRs appeared in many donors. In a later analysis, compared with equally common non-associated chains, HLA-associated beta chains were more expanded.

This clone was seen only a few times. What it binds is unknown. Both 60 Vbeta primers and 13 Jbeta primers went into the PCR. Using immunoSEQ multiplex PCR, the repertoire was profiled, and TCRdb retains in-frame clones only, with some absent. The sample consists of roughly 100,000 clones, over 60% of them appearing once. V dropped 5 bases and J dropped 4; count of bases not matched to a gene: 8. CDR1 is SGHTA, CDR2 FQGNSA, per germline. The CDR3 has 15 residues. V and J are TRBV7-2 and TRBJ1-1, with 9 positions matching TRBD1. Specimen: PBMCs. This TCR was sampled from a female donor in good health and CMV-seronegative. The CDR3 bases are TGTGCCAGCAGCGTACAACAGGGGGCTGGCACTGAAGCTTTCTTT. Translation: CASSVQQGAGTEAFF.